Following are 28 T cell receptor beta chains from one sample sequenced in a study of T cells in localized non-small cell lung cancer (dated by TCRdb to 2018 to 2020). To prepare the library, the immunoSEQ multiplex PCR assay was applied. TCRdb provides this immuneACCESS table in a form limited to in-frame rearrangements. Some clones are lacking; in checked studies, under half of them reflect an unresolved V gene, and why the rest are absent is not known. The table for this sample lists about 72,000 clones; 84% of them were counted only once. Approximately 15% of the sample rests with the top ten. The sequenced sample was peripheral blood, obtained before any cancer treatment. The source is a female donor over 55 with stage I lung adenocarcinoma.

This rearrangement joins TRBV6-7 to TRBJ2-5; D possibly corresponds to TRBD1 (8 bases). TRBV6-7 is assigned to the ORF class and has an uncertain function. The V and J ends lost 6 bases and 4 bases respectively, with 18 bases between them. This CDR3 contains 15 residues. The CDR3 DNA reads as TGTGCCAGCAGACCCCCGGACAGGGAGGGAGAGACCCAGTACTTC. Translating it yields CASRPPDREGETQYF.

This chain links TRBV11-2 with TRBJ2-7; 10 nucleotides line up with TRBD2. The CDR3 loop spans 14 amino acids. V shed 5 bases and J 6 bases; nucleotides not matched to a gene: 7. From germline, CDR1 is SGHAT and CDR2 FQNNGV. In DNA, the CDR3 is TGTGCCAGCAGCGCTAGCGGGAGATCAAGCGAGCAGTACTTC. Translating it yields CASSASGRSSEQYF.

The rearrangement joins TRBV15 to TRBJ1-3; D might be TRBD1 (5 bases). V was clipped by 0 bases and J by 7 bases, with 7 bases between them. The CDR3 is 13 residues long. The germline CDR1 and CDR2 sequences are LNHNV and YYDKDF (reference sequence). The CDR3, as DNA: TGTGCCACCAGCAGAGATGAGGGGAACACCATATATTTT. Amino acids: CATSRDEGNTIYF.

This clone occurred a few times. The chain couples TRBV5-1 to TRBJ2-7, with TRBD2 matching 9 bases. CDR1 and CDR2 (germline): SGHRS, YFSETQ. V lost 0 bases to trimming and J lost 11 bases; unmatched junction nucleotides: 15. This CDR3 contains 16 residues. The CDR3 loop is CASSLAGLAGSTWEYF. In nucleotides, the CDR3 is TGCGCCAGCAGCTTGGCAGGGCTAGCGGGATCTACGTGGGAGTACTTC.

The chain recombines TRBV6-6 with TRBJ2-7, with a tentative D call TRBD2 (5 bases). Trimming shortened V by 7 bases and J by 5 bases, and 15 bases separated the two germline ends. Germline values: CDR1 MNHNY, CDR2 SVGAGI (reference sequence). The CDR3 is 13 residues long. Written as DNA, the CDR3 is TGTGCCAGCACCCTAGAGGGCTGGAACGAGCAGTACTTC. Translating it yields CASTLEGWNEQYF.

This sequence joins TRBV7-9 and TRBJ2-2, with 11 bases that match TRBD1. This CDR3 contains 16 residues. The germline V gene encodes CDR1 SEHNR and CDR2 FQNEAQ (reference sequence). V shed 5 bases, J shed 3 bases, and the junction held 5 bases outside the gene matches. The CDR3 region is CASSPPGQGDTGELFF. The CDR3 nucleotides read TGTGCCAGCAGCCCACCGGGACAGGGGGACACCGGGGAGCTGTTTTTT.

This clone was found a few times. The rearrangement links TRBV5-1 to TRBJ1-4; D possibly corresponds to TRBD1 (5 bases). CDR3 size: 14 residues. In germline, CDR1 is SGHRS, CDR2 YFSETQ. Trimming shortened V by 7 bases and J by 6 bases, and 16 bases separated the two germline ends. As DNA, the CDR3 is TGCGCCAGCGCCTCGGGCAGGGCTGATGAAAAACTGTTTTTT. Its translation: CASASGRADEKLFF. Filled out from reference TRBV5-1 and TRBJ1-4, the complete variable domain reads KAGVTQTPRYLIKTRGQQVTLSCSPISGHRSVSWYQQTPGQGLQFLFEYFSETQRNKGNFPGRFSGRQFSNSRSEMNVSTLELGDSALYLCASASGRADEKLFFGSGTQLSVL.

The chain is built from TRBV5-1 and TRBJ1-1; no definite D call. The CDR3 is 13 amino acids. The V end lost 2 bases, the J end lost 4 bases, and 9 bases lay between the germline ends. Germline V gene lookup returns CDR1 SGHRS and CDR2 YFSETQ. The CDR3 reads CASSFAGGTEAFF. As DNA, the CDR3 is TGCGCCAGCAGCTTTGCTGGAGGCACTGAAGCTTTCTTT.

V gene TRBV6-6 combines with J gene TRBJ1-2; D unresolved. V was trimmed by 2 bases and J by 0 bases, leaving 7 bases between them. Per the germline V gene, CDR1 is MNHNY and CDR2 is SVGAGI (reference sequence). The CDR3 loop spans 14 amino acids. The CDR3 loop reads CASSYGRSNYGYTF. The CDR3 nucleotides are TGTGCCAGCAGTTACGGCAGGTCTAACTATGGCTACACCTTC.

CDR3 sequence reads: CASLHTPSGNTIYF. The CDR3 coding sequence is TGTGCCAGTCTACACACACCCTCTGGAAACACCATATATTTT. The chain employs TRBV19 and TRBJ1-3; no clear D gene. Germline lookup yields CDR1 LNHDA and CDR2 SQIVND (reference sequence). Trimming took off 8 bases at V and 0 bases at J, with 11 bases between the two ends. CDR3 size: 14 residues.

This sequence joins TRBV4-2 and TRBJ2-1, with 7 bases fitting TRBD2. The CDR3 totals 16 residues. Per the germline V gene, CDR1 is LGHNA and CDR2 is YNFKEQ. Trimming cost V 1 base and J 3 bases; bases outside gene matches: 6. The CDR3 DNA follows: TGTGCCAGCAGCCAAGTAACCGGGACTAACTACAATGAGCAGTTCTTC. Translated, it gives CASSQVTGTNYNEQFF.

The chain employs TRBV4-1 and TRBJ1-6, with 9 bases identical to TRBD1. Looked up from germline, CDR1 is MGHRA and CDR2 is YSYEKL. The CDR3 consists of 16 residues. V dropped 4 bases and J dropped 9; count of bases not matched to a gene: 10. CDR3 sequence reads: CASSLKPGQGGSPLHF. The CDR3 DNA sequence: TGCGCCAGCAGCCTTAAACCGGGACAGGGTGGTTCACCCCTCCACTTT.

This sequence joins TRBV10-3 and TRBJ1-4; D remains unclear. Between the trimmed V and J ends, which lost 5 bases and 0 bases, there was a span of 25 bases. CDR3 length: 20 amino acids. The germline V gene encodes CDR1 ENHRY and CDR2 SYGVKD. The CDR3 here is CAISSGLIGPRLSTNEKLFF. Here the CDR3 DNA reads TGTGCCATCAGTTCTGGTCTGATCGGGCCAAGGTTATCAACTAATGAAAAACTGTTTTTT.

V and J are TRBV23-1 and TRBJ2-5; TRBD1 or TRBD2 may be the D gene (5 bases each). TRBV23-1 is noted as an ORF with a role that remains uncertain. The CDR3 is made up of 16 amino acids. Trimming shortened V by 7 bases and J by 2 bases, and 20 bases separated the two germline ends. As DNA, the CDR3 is TGCGCCAGCATCGGTGGGGCTCCGGAGGTTCAAGAGACCCAGTACTTC. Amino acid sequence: CASIGGAPEVQETQYF.

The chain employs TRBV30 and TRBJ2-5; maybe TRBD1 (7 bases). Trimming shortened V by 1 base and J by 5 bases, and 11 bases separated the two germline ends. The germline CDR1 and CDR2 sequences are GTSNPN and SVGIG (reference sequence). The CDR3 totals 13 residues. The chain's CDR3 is CAWSAAGGETQYF. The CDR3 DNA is TGTGCCTGGAGTGCCGCAGGGGGGGAGACCCAGTACTTC.

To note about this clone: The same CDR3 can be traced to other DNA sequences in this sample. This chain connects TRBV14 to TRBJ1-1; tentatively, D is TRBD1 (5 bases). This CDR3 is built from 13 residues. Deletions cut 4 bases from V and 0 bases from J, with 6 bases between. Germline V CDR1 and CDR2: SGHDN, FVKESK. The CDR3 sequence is CASSRGLNTEAFF. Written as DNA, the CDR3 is TGTGCCAGCAGCCGGGGGTTGAACACTGAAGCTTTCTTT.

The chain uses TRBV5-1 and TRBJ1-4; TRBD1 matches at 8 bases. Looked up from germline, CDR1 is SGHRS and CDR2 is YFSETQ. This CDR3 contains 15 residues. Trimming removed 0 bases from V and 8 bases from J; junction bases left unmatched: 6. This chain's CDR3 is CASSLDGQGLEKLFF. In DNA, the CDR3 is TGCGCCAGCAGCTTGGACGGACAGGGACTCGAAAAACTGTTTTTT.

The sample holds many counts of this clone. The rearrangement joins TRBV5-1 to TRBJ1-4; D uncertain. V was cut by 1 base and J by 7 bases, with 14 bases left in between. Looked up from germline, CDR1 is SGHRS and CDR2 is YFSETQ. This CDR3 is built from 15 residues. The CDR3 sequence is CASSLFGEGGEKLFF. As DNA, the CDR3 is TGCGCCAGCAGCTTGTTCGGTGAAGGAGGTGAAAAACTGTTTTTT.

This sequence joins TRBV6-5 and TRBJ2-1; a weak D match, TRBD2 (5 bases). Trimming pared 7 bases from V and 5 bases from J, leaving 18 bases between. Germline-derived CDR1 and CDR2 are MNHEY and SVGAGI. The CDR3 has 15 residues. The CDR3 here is CASTTGWVGNNEQFF. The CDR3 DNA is TGTGCCAGCACCACGGGGTGGGTCGGTAACAATGAGCAGTTCTTC.

CDR3 nucleotides: TGTGCCAGTAGTTTCCGACCAACGACAGTTTCTATGCTGAACACTGAAGCTTTCTTT. Its translation: CASSFRPTTVSMLNTEAFF. This rearrangement joins TRBV19 to TRBJ1-1, with a possible D match to TRBD1 (5 bases). V was shortened by 5 bases and J by 0 bases, with 25 bases between the two germline ends. Germline-derived CDR1 and CDR2 are LNHDA and SQIVND (reference sequence). The CDR3 loop spans 19 amino acids.

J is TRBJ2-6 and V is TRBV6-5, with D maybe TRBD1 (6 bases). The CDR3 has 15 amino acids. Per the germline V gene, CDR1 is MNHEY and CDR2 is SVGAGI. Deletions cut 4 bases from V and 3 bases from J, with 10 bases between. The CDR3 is CASSSTGIGANVLTF. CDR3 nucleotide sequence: TGTGCCAGCAGTTCCACAGGGATTGGGGCCAACGTCCTGACTTTC.

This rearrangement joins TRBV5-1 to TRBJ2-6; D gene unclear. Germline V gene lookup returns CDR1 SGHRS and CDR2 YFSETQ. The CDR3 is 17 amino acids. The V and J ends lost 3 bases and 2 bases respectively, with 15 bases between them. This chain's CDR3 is CASSYSIGQPGANVLTF. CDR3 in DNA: TGCGCCAGCAGCTATAGTATCGGGCAGCCTGGGGCCAACGTCCTGACTTTC.

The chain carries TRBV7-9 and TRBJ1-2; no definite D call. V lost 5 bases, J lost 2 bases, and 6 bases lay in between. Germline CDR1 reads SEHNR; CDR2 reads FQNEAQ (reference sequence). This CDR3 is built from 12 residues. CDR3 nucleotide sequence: TGTGCCAGCAGCAGGGAGAACTATGGCTACACCTTC. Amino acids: CASSRENYGYTF.

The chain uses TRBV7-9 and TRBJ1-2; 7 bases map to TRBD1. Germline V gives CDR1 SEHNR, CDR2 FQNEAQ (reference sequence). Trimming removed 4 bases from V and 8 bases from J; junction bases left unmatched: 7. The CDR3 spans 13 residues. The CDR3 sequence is CASSSDRRGGYTF. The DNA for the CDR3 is TGTGCCAGCAGCTCGGACAGGAGAGGAGGCTACACCTTC.

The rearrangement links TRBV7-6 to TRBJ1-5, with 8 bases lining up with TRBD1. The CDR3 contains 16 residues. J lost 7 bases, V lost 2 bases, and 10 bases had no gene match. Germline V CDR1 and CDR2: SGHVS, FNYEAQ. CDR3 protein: CASSLLTGGNNQPQHF. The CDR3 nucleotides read TGTGCCAGCAGCTTATTAACAGGGGGGAATAACCAGCCCCAGCATTTT.

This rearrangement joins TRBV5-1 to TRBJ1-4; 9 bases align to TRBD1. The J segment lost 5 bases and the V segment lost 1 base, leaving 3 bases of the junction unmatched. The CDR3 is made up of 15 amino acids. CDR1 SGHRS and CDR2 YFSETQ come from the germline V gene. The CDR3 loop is CASSLFGTGNEKLFF. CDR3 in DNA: TGCGCCAGCAGCTTGTTTGGGACAGGGAATGAAAAACTGTTTTTT.

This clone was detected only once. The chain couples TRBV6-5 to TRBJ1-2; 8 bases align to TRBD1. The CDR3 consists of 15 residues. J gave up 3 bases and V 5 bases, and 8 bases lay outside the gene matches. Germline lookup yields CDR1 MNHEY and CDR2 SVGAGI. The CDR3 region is CASSPQMDRDYGYTF. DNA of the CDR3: TGTGCCAGCAGTCCCCAAATGGACAGGGACTATGGCTACACCTTC.

The CDR3 protein is CASSYGGAPGTEAFF. For the CDR3, the DNA is TGTGCCAGCAGTTACGGGGGGGCTCCGGGCACTGAAGCTTTCTTT. The V gene is TRBV6-6, the J gene TRBJ1-1, with a possible D match to TRBD1 (6 bases). CDR3 size: 15 residues. The germline V gene encodes CDR1 MNHNY and CDR2 SVGAGI (reference sequence). Trimming shortened V by 2 bases and J by 4 bases, and 14 bases separated the two germline ends.